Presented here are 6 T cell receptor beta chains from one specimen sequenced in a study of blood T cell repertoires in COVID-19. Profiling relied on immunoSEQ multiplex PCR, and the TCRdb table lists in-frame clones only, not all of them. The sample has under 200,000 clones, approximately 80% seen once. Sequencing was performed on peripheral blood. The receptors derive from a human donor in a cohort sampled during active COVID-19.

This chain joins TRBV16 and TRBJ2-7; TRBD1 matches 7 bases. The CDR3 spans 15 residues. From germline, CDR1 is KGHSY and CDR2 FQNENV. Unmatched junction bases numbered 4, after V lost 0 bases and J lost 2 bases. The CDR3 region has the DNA TGTGCCAGCAGCCAATCTCGGACAGGAACCTACGAGCAGTACTTC. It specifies CASSQSRTGTYEQYF.

CDR3 region: CASSSGDTHYEQYF. The CDR3 DNA sequence: TGTGCCAGCAGCTCTGGGGACACACACTACGAGCAGTACTTC. The chain carries TRBV5-4 and TRBJ2-7; perhaps TRBD1 as D (6 bases). V shed 3 bases and J shed 3 bases, with 13 bases lying between them. This CDR3 is 14 amino acids long. CDR1 is SGHNT, CDR2 YYREEE, per germline (reference sequence). Filled out from reference TRBV5-4 and TRBJ2-7, the complete variable domain reads ETGVTQSPTHLIKTRGQQVTLRCSSQSGHNTVSWYQQALGQGPQFIFQYYREEENGRGNFPPRFSGLQFPNYSSELNVNALELDDSALYLCASSSGDTHYEQYFGPGTRLTVT.

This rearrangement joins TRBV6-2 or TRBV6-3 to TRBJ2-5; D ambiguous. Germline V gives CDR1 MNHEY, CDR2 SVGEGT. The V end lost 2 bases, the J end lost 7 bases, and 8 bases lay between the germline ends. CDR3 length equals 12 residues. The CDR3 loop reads CASSYRRGTQYF. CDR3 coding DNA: TGTGCCAGCAGTTACAGGCGCGGGACCCAGTACTTC.

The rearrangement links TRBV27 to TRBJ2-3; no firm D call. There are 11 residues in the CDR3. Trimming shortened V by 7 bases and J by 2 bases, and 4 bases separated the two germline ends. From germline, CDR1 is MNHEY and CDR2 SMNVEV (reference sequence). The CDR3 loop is CASTSTDTQYF. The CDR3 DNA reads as TGTGCCAGCACCTCCACAGATACGCAGTATTTT.

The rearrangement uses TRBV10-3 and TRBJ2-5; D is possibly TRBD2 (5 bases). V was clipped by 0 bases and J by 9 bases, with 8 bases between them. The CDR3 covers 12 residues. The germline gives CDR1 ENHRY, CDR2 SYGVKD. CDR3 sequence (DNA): TGTGCCATCAGTGAGTCGAGGGTGGCCCAGTACTTC. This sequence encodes CAISESRVAQYF.

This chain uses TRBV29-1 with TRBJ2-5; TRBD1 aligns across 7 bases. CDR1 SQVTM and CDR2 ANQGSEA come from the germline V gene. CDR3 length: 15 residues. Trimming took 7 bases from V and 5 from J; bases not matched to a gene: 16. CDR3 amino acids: CSALPSGGRGETQYF. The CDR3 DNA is TGCAGCGCACTACCCTCAGGGGGAAGGGGGGAGACCCAGTACTTC.